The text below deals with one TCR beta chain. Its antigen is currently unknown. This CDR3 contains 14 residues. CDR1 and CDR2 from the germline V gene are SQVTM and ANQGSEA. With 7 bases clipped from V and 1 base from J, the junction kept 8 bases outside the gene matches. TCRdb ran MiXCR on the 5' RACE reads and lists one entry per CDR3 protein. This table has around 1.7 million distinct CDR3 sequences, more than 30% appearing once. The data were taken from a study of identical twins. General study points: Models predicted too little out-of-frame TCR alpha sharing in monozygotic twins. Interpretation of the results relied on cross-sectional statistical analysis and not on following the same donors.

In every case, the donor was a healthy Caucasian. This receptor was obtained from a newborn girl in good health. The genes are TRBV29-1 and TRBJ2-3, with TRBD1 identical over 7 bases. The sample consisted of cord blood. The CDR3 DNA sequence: TGCAGCGCTTCGACAGGGTACCGCACAGATACGCAGTATTTT. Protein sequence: CSASTGYRTDTQYF.